This TCR beta chain comes out of a study of blood T cell repertoires in COVID-19. Overall study: Acute and convalescent COVID-19 specimens originated in the United States, Italy and Spain. T cells, B-cell-depleted T cells, or PBMCs provided the cDNA or gDNA that served as material.

In the source study's methods: Cell counts per sample came from amplifying reference gene primers. Here immunoSEQ multiplex PCR was the method, and the copy in TCRdb shows in-frame clones only, minus some. V and J calls and clone size follow that table, whereas D and trimming were derived from the DNA. The sample lists 60,000 or so clones, over 75% occurring once. The CDR3 has 15 residues. Germline CDR1 and CDR2: SGHAT and FQNNGV. The V end was cut by 5 bases, the J end by 1 base, with 15 bases between. Sequencing used peripheral blood. The chain recombines TRBV11-2 with TRBJ2-7, with D perhaps TRBD2 (6 bases). The receptor was isolated from a man in his 60s with active or convalescent COVID-19. CDR3 bases: TGTGCCAGCAGCCCGCCAAGGACTACTTCCTACGAGCAGTACTTC. This translates into CASSPPRTTSYEQYF.